One and the same sample provided the 9 T cell receptor beta chains below, sequenced in a study of T cells in Graves' hyperthyroidism and ophthalmopathy. Amplified TCR beta CDR3 regions came from RNA transcripts. TCR CDR3 underwent first-round RT-PCR with the HTBI primer set. TCRdb fed the multiplex PCR reads into MiXCR, producing one record per CDR3 protein. The sample gives about 560,000 distinct CDR3 sequences, 15% to 18% of which show up once; less than 9.5% is in the top ten. The sample consisted of blood. The receptors come from a woman aged 25 to 45 with Graves' hyperthyroidism.

Concerning this clonotype itself: The junction shows a germline mismatch at one end, possibly a read error. The V gene is TRBV19, the J gene TRBJ2-5, with D tentatively TRBD2 (6 bases). This CDR3 is 14 amino acids long. Germline V gene sequence: CDR1 LNHDA, CDR2 SQIVND (reference sequence). The CDR3 reads CASSARDLEETRYF. Here the CDR3 DNA reads TGTGCCAGTAGTGCGCGGGACTTAGAAGAGACCCGGTACTTC.

This clonotype appeared a few times. The chain employs TRBV28 and TRBJ2-7; 9 bases line up with TRBD2. V dropped 7 bases and J dropped 0; count of bases not matched to a gene: 7. Germline V gene sequence: CDR1 MDHEN, CDR2 SYDVKM. CDR3 size: 15 residues. CDR3 amino acids: CASTVAGASSYEQYF. CDR3 DNA: TGTGCCAGCACCGTAGCGGGAGCTAGCTCCTACGAGCAGTACTTC.

This clonotype showed up many times. The chain is built from TRBV6-2 or TRBV6-3 and TRBJ2-1, with 8 bases lining up with TRBD2. The CDR3 loop spans 16 amino acids. Losses at the gene ends were 6 bases for V and 5 bases for J; bases not matched to a gene: 12. CDR1 MNHEY and CDR2 SVGEGT come from the germline V gene. For the CDR3, the DNA is TGTGCCAGCAGCCCGATCGTAGCGGGACCGGACAATGAGCAGTTCTTC. As protein: CASSPIVAGPDNEQFF.

In its sample, this clonotype was seen many times. The rearrangement joins TRBV20-1 to TRBJ1-2; no clear D gene. This CDR3 contains 11 residues. Germline loops: CDR1 DFQATT, CDR2 SNEGSKA (reference sequence). Trimming pared 1 base from V and 4 bases from J, leaving 4 bases between. The CDR3 DNA sequence: TGCAGTGCTAGAGGTCTCTATGGCTACACCTTC. This encodes CSARGLYGYTF.

This clonotype was counted many times. The chain combines TRBV6-1 with TRBJ2-7, with 14 bases matching TRBD2. The CDR3 contains 17 residues. Trimming at V came to 6 bases and at J to 2 bases, leaving 9 bases not matched to a gene. Germline CDR1 is MNHNS and CDR2 is SASEGT. CDR3 residues: CASSSGTSGSLAYEQYF. The CDR3 coding sequence is TGTGCCAGCAGCAGCGGGACTAGCGGGAGTCTAGCCTACGAGCAGTACTTC.

Many counts were recorded for this clonotype. The chain couples TRBV28 to TRBJ1-6; D is unresolved. Trimming removed 4 bases at V and 9 bases at J, with 10 bases between. Looked up from germline, CDR1 is MDHEN and CDR2 is SYDVKM. The CDR3 sequence is 13 residues long. The CDR3 loop is CASSSPSGSPLHF. The CDR3 nucleotides read TGTGCCAGCAGTTCACCCTCGGGTTCACCCCTCCACTTT. Filled out from reference TRBV28 and TRBJ1-6, the complete variable domain reads DVKVTQSSRYLVKRTGEKVFLECVQDMDHENMFWYRQDPGLGLRLIYFSYDVKMKEKGDIPEGYSVSREKKERFSLILESASTNQTSMYLCASSSPSGSPLHFGNGTRLTVT.

This clonotype was counted many times. The rearrangement joins TRBV12-3 or TRBV12-4 to TRBJ1-4, with 8 bases matching TRBD1. Germline trimming cut 3 bases from V and 8 bases from J; bases unmatched to any gene: 5. The CDR3 has 14 amino acids. CDR3 amino acids: CASSLDRAREKLFF. The CDR3 bases are TGTGCCAGCAGTTTGGACAGGGCCCGCGAAAAACTGTTTTTT.

In its sample, this clonotype was seen many times. V is TRBV28 and J is TRBJ2-7, with TRBD1 matching over 7 bases. CDR1 and CDR2 (germline): MDHEN, SYDVKM. The V segment lost 7 bases and the J segment 3 bases; nucleotides outside the gene matches: 6. CDR3 length equals 13 residues. The CDR3 sequence is CASTLTGNYEQYF. The DNA for the CDR3 is TGTGCCAGCACCTTGACAGGGAACTACGAGCAGTACTTC.

There are many counts of this clonotype. The chain links TRBV11-2 to TRBJ1-1; TRBD1 aligns across 9 bases. After removal of 2 bases from V and 5 bases from J, the junction contained 15 bases not matched to a gene. The CDR3 runs 18 residues. Germline loops: CDR1 SGHAT, CDR2 FQNNGV. CDR3 amino acids: CASSLPFRGTGWGTEAFF. DNA for the CDR3: TGTGCCAGCAGCTTACCCTTCCGAGGGACAGGGTGGGGGACTGAAGCTTTCTTT.